This TCR beta chain emerged from a study of CD8 T cells in ankylosing spondylitis. Points from the study as a whole: Apparently characteristic of ankylosing spondylitis blood was a TCR beta motif (about eight highly homologous variants).

As to this clonotype: The antigen is undetermined.

The CDR3 runs 13 residues. The V and J ends lost 1 base and 5 bases respectively, with 6 bases between them. Germline V gives CDR1 LNHNV, CDR2 YYDKDF (reference sequence). TCRdb used MiXCR to reprocess the 5' RACE reads, holding one entry per CDR3 protein. This table holds some 700,000 distinct CDR3 sequences, 19% found once. The TCR originated in a male donor with ankylosing spondylitis. The sample comprised blood, either unsorted or a sorted T cell fraction (not recorded which). The J gene is TRBJ1-5, the V gene TRBV15; D uncertain. The CDR3 reads CATSRAPDQPQHF. Written as DNA, the CDR3 is TGTGCCACCAGCAGAGCCCCAGATCAGCCCCAGCATTTT.